These 25 T cell receptor beta chains were sequenced from one sample in a study of blood T cell repertoires in COVID-19. Data came from immunoSEQ multiplex PCR; TCRdb stores just in-frame clones and leaves some out. Of about 230,000 clones in the sample, around 86% were seen once. Specimen: peripheral blood. All receptors come from a man aged 50-60 years with COVID-19, enrolled during active disease.

This clone has a handful of counts. Other DNA sequences in this sample translate to the same CDR3. The CDR3 DNA reads as TGCGCCAGCAGCTTGACAGGGGGTTCCTACAATGAGCAGTTCTTC. Encoded protein: CASSLTGGSYNEQFF. The gene calls are TRBV5-1 and TRBJ2-1; 8 nucleotides agree with TRBD1. V lost 1 base and J lost 1; bases outside the gene matches: 1. Germline V gene data show CDR1 as SGHRS and CDR2 as YFSETQ. This CDR3 has 15 residues. The full variable domain, completed using reference TRBV5-1 and TRBJ2-1, is KAGVTQTPRYLIKTRGQQVTLSCSPISGHRSVSWYQQTPGQGLQFLFEYFSETQRNKGNFPGRFSGRQFSNSRSEMNVSTLELGDSALYLCASSLTGGSYNEQFFGPGTRLTVL.

This chain uses TRBV7-3 with TRBJ2-2; tentative D call: TRBD1 (6 bases). The CDR3 is 16 amino acids. Per the germline V gene, CDR1 is SGHTA and CDR2 is FQGTGA. V gave up 4 bases and J gave up 2 bases, with 14 bases separating them. The CDR3 coding sequence is TGTGCCAGCAGCTCTAGACCGGGACATAACACCGGGGAGCTGTTTTTT. Amino acid sequence: CASSSRPGHNTGELFF.

The V call is TRBV19, the J call TRBJ1-2, with D hard to call. CDR3 length: 17 residues. The germline V gene encodes CDR1 LNHDA and CDR2 SQIVND (reference sequence). V gave up 6 bases and J gave up 4 bases, with 24 bases separating them. The CDR3: CASSTSGTAGNAYGYTF. The CDR3 coding sequence is TGTGCCAGTAGCACTTCTGGAACAGCTGGTAATGCCTATGGCTACACCTTC.

Within the sample, this clone is large. J is TRBJ2-7 and V is TRBV4-1; the D gene is possibly TRBD1 (6 bases). The CDR3 spans 13 residues. V lost 2 bases and J 6 bases, leaving 11 bases between the germline ends. Germline V CDR1 and CDR2: MGHRA, YSYEKL. CDR3 in amino acids: CASSQSGQAEQYF. CDR3 coding DNA: TGCGCCAGCAGCCAATCGGGACAAGCCGAGCAGTACTTC.

This clone was counted a single time. The genes are TRBV5-1 and TRBJ1-6, with TRBD1 matching over 7 bases. The CDR3 runs to 17 residues. The germline gives CDR1 SGHRS, CDR2 YFSETQ. V shed 4 bases and J 9 bases; nucleotides not matched to a gene: 16. CDR3 loop: CASSARTGDFDTSPLHF. The CDR3 coding sequence is TGCGCCAGCAGCGCTCGGACAGGCGACTTCGATACTTCACCCCTCCACTTT.

This clone was counted a few times. The chain has TRBV5-8 and TRBJ1-1; tentatively, D is TRBD1 (6 bases). Between the trimmed V and J ends, which lost 2 bases and 5 bases, there was a span of 25 bases. Germline V lookup: CDR1 SGHTS, CDR2 YDEGEE. CDR3 length: 18 amino acids. The DNA of the CDR3 is TGTGCCAGCAGCTTCCCCTCCGCGACAGATAGGGGGGGAACTGAAGCTTTCTTT. Translating gives CASSFPSATDRGGTEAFF. The full variable domain, with the rest looked up from reference TRBV5-8 and TRBJ1-1, is EAGVTQSPTHLIKTRGQQATLRCSPISGHTSVYWYQQALGLGLQFLLWYDEGEERNRGNFPPRFSGRQFPNYSSELNVNALELEDSALYLCASSFPSATDRGGTEAFFGQGTRLTVV.

The chain joins TRBV15 to TRBJ1-3; tentatively, D is TRBD1 (6 bases). CDR3 size: 15 residues. Trimming removed 1 base at V and 2 bases at J, with 9 bases between. Germline V gives CDR1 LNHNV, CDR2 YYDKDF (reference sequence). The CDR3 nucleotides are TGTGCCACCAGCAGAGCAGGGGCGACTGGAAACACCATATATTTT. Protein product: CATSRAGATGNTIYF.

The V and J genes are TRBV4-2 and TRBJ1-5, with a possible D match to TRBD1 (5 bases). The CDR3 extends over 15 amino acids. Germline-derived CDR1 and CDR2 are LGHNA and YNFKEQ. Trimming left V 3 bases short and J 2 bases short, with 11 bases between. CDR3 in amino acids: CASSQGIGGNQPQHF. The CDR3 DNA reads as TGTGCCAGCAGCCAGGGAATAGGGGGCAATCAGCCCCAGCATTTT.

This clone appeared a single time. This chain connects TRBV21-1 to TRBJ2-5; the table gives TRBD2 as D, unverified against the DNA. TRBV21-1 constitutes a pseudogene. The CDR3 is 16 residues long. CDR3 nucleotides: TGTGCCAGCAGCAAAACCCGGGGAACTAGCACCGAGACCCAGTACTTC. Its protein product is CASSKTRGTSTETQYF.

The V call is TRBV2, the J call TRBJ1-4, with TRBD1 as a possible D gene (6 bases). The CDR3 spans 14 residues. V gave up 4 bases and J gave up 1 base, with 7 bases separating them. Germline V gene lookup returns CDR1 SNHLY and CDR2 FYNNEI. The CDR3 coding sequence is TGTGCCAGCAGTGTACAGGGAACTAATGAAAAACTGTTTTTT. Translating gives CASSVQGTNEKLFF.

The chain has TRBV6-5 and TRBJ2-2; the D gene is possibly TRBD1 (6 bases). This CDR3 has 14 amino acids. Per the germline V gene, CDR1 is MNHEY and CDR2 is SVGAGI. Trimming took off 5 bases at V and 3 bases at J, with 10 bases between the two ends. CDR3 nucleotides: TGTGCCAGCAGTCCCACAGGGTACACCGGGGAGCTGTTTTTT. The encoded protein is CASSPTGYTGELFF.

V gene TRBV29-1 combines with J gene TRBJ2-2; 7 nucleotides match TRBD1. This CDR3 is built from 14 residues. From germline, CDR1 is SQVTM and CDR2 ANQGSEA. V lost 6 bases to trimming and J lost 4 bases; unmatched junction nucleotides: 8. The CDR3 region is CSVKGRGTTGELFF. For the CDR3, the DNA is TGCAGCGTGAAGGGCAGGGGGACCACCGGGGAGCTGTTTTTT.

CDR3 DNA sequence: TGTGCCAGCAGCCCTTCGGTGAGCGGGAGTGCGGACGGGGAGCTGTTTTTT. It yields the protein CASSPSVSGSADGELFF. J is TRBJ2-2 and V is TRBV4-2, with 8 bases matching TRBD2. This CDR3 has 17 residues. The germline V gene encodes CDR1 LGHNA and CDR2 YNFKEQ. The V segment lost 4 bases and the J segment 7 bases; nucleotides outside the gene matches: 14.

CDR3 amino acids: CASSFIGGGYTF. In nucleotides, the CDR3 is TGTGCCAGCAGTTTCATCGGGGGTGGCTACACCTTC. V and J are TRBV12-3 or TRBV12-4 and TRBJ1-2, with D perhaps matching TRBD1 (5 bases). V lost 3 bases to trimming and J lost 7 bases, with 9 bases between them. There are 12 residues in the CDR3.

This clone was detected once. The rearrangement joins TRBV19 to TRBJ1-5; 10 bases line up with TRBD1. CDR1 and CDR2 from the germline V gene are LNHDA and SQIVND (reference sequence). CDR3 length equals 13 residues. V trimming: 5 bases; J trimming: 7 bases; junction bases outside the gene matches: 2. Here the CDR3 reads CASSGTGEQPQHF. CDR3 nucleotides: TGTGCCAGTAGTGGGACAGGGGAACAGCCCCAGCATTTT.

The chain couples TRBV3-1 (or the pseudogene TRBV3-2) to TRBJ2-7, with D hard to call. Germline CDR1 reads LGHDT; CDR2 reads YNNKEL (reference sequence). This CDR3 has 12 amino acids. V lost 5 bases and J lost 0, with 5 bases in between. The CDR3 spells CASSMSSYEQYF. In DNA, the CDR3 is TGTGCCAGCAGCATGAGCTCCTACGAGCAGTACTTC.

The rearrangement uses TRBV5-1 and TRBJ2-3; TRBD2 matches at 10 bases. Germline trimming cut 4 bases from V and 0 bases from J; bases unmatched to any gene: 5. Per germline, CDR1 SGHRS and CDR2 YFSETQ. This CDR3 has 16 amino acids. CDR3 protein: CASSTLAGGSTDTQYF. In DNA, the CDR3 is TGCGCCAGCAGCACATTAGCGGGGGGAAGCACAGATACGCAGTATTTT.

The CDR3: CASSYAGTGKETQYF. DNA of the CDR3: TGTGCCAGCAGTTATGCCGGGACAGGGAAAGAGACCCAGTACTTC. V usage is TRBV6-2 or TRBV6-3 and J usage is TRBJ2-5; 9 bases match TRBD1. The CDR3 has 15 amino acids. Germline values: CDR1 MNHEY, CDR2 SVGEGT. The J segment lost 3 bases and the V segment lost 3 bases, leaving 5 bases of the junction unmatched.

V is TRBV6-1 and J is TRBJ2-3; 11 bases are shared with TRBD2. The CDR3 is 15 residues long. Germline V gives CDR1 MNHNS, CDR2 SASEGT. V lost 7 bases, J lost 6 bases, and 9 bases stayed unmatched. The CDR3 DNA reads as TGTGCCAGCAAAATAGCGGGAGGGCCCGGTGATACGCAGTATTTT. Protein product: CASKIAGGPGDTQYF.

The genes are TRBV7-2 and TRBJ1-2, with 7 nucleotides matching TRBD1. The CDR3 covers 17 residues. CDR1 and CDR2 (germline): SGHTA, FQGNSA. J lost 0 bases, V lost 3 bases, and 10 bases had no gene match. The CDR3 coding sequence is TGTGCCAGCAGCTTTCGGGCAGGGGGTGAGGCTAACTATGGCTACACCTTC. Translation gives CASSFRAGGEANYGYTF. Together with reference TRBV7-2 and TRBJ1-2, the CDR3 gives the full variable domain: GAGVSQSPSNKVTEKGKDVELRCDPISGHTALYWYRQSLGQGLEFLIYFQGNSAPDKSGLPSDRFSAERTGGSVSTLTIQRTQQEDSAVYLCASSFRAGGEANYGYTFGSGTRLTVV.

The genes are TRBV3-1 (or the pseudogene TRBV3-2) and TRBJ1-2; D uncertain. Germline lookup yields CDR1 LGHDT and CDR2 YNNKEL (reference sequence). This CDR3 contains 14 residues. Trimming cost V 5 bases and J 7 bases, with 17 bases left between them. DNA of the CDR3: TGTGCCAGCAGCGGTCACTCCCTCGCAGGTGGCTACACCTTC. It specifies CASSGHSLAGGYTF.

This sequence joins TRBV6-5 and TRBJ1-1; tentative D call: TRBD1 (5 bases). Looked up from germline, CDR1 is MNHEY and CDR2 is SVGAGI. The CDR3 has 16 residues. Trimming took 0 bases from V and 5 from J, leaving 16 bases between them. Here the CDR3 reads CASSYSRQVEGTEAFF. For the CDR3, the DNA is TGTGCCAGCAGTTACTCTCGGCAGGTGGAGGGGACTGAAGCTTTCTTT.

The chain couples TRBV6-1 to TRBJ2-7, with 14 positions matching TRBD2. V trimming: 3 bases; J trimming: 0 bases; junction bases outside the gene matches: 10. This CDR3 is built from 19 residues. Germline CDR1 is MNHNS and CDR2 is SASEGT. CDR3: CASSDPRTSGGLSSYEQYF. CDR3 DNA sequence: TGTGCCAGCAGTGACCCCAGGACTAGCGGGGGGCTTAGCTCCTACGAGCAGTACTTC.

The V and J genes are TRBV7-2 and TRBJ2-7, with TRBD2 matching 10 bases. In germline, CDR1 is SGHTA, CDR2 FQGNSA. V gave up 2 bases and J gave up 6 bases; unmatched junction bases: 7. This CDR3 is built from 15 residues. The CDR3, as DNA: TGTGCCAGCAGCTTACAGTCTAGCGGGGGAGGCGAGCAGTACTTC. Its translation is CASSLQSSGGGEQYF.

This clone was seen just once. This sequence joins TRBV6-5 and TRBJ2-7, with TRBD1 matching 10 bases. Trimming cost V 11 bases and J 3 bases; bases outside gene matches: 13. The CDR3 spans 15 residues. Germline CDR1 and CDR2: MNHEY and SVGAGI. The CDR3 DNA follows: TGTGCCGGATCCCGGGTGGGGACAGGGGTCTACGAGCAGTACTTC. Its translation: CAGSRVGTGVYEQYF.